The TCR beta chain under discussion was sequenced for a study of lymphopenia after photon versus proton radiotherapy. Produced via immunoSEQ multiplex PCR; TCRdb's table is partial and in-frame only. There are around 160,000 clones in the sample; less than 90% occur only once, and less than 6% lies in the top ten. Germline V CDR1 and CDR2: MNHNS, SASEGT. With 4 bases clipped from V and 2 bases from J, the junction kept 14 bases outside the gene matches. The CDR3 runs to 17 residues. The receptor was derived from a man in his forties or fifties with gastric cancer. Here the sequenced sample was peripheral blood, taken from a patient treated with photon-based radiotherapy. J is TRBJ2-7 and V is TRBV6-1; 7 nucleotides match TRBD1. The DNA of the CDR3 is TGTGCCAGCAGTGGCCGGGAAATAGGGACAGTTACCTACGAGCAGTACTTC. This gives the protein CASSGREIGTVTYEQYF.